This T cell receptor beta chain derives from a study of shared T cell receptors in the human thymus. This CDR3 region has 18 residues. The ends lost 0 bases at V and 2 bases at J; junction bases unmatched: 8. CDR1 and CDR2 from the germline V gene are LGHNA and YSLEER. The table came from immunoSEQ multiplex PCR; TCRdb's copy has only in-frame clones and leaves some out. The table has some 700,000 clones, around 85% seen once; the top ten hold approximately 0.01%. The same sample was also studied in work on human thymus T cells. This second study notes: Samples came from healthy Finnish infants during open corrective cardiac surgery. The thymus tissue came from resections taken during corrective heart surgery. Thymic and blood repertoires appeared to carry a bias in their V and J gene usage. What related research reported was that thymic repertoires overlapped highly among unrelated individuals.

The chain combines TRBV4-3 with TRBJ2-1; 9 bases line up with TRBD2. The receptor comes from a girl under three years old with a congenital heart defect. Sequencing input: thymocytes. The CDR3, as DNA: TGCGCCAGCAGCCAAGAAGTAGTAGCGGGGGATGCCTACAATGAGCAGTTCTTC. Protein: CASSQEVVAGDAYNEQFF.